This T cell receptor beta chain was sequenced during a study of T cell responses to AZD1222 COVID-19 vaccine. Findings and limits, study-wide: Repertoire sampling was restricted to post-peak T cell response timepoints. A rise in Spike-specific TCR breadth and depth followed two AZD1222 doses.

A word on this clone: The target antigen is unknown.

Libraries were prepared by immunoSEQ multiplex PCR; TCRdb keeps only in-frame clonotypes and omits some of them. The table has some 130,000 clones, around nine tenths seen once. The CDR3 has 15 residues. The germline CDR1 and CDR2 sequences are SGHRS and YFSETQ. V lost 4 bases and J lost 7, with 15 bases in between. This receptor was identified in an adult who received the AZD1222 COVID-19 vaccine. This chain links TRBV5-1 with TRBJ1-6, with D uncertain. This sample comprised peripheral blood, obtained 28 days after the second AZD1222 dose. CDR3 residues: CASSEPLPGNSPLHF. CDR3 in DNA: TGCGCCAGCAGCGAACCCCTGCCCGGGAATTCACCCCTCCACTTT.